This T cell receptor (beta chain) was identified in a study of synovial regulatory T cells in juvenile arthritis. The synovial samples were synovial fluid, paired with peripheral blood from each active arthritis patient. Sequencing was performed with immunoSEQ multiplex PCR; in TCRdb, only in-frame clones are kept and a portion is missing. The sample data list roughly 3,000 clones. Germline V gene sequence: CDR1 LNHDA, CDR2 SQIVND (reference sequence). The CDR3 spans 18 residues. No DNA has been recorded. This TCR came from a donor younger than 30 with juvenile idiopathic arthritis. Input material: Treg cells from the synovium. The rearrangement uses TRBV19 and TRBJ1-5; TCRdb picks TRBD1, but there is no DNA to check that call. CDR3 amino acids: CASSIVPLYPGQNQPQHF.